A few counts support the clone carrying this T cell receptor beta chain. The antigen remains unidentified. Amplification used 60 Vbeta primers and 13 Jbeta primers. Authors' processing steps: It was a later analysis that counted roughly 80 million unique TCR beta chains, of which approximately 11 million were shared. This table comes from immunoSEQ multiplex PCR, and its TCRdb copy is limited to in-frame clones, with some not included. V and J calls plus clone size are reproduced from that table; the DNA served to infer D and trimming. The sample holds some 98,000 clones, roughly 81% seen once. These data come from a study of cytomegalovirus exposure and HLA in healthy donors. Whole-study results and caveats: The authors later linked a missense DCLRE1C variant to TCR beta V- and J-gene trimming. Further analysis, carried out later, found HLA-associated TCR beta chains more clonally expanded than equally common other chains.

This CDR3 spans 15 amino acids. V dropped 4 bases and J dropped 4; count of bases not matched to a gene: 5. The germline V gene encodes CDR1 MDHEN and CDR2 SYDVKM. J is TRBJ1-2 and V is TRBV28, with 11 bases matching TRBD1. The sample comprised PBMCs. This clonotype originated in a man aged 35-49 years in good health and CMV-seronegative. The CDR3 DNA sequence: TGTGCCAGCAGTTCCCGGGACAGGGGGTCCTATGGCTACACCTTC. Protein sequence: CASSSRDRGSYGYTF.